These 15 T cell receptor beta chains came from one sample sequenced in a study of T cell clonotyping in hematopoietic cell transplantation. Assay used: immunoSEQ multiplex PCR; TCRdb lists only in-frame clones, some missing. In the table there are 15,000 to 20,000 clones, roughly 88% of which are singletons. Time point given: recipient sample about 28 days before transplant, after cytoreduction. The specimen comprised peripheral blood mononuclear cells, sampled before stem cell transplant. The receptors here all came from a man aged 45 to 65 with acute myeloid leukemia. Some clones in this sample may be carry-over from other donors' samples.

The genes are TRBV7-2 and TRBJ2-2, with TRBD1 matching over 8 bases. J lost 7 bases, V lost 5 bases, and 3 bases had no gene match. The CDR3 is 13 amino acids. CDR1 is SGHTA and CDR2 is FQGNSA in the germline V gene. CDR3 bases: TGTGCCAGCAGCGGGACAGGAAGCGGGGAGCTGTTTTTT. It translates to CASSGTGSGELFF.

The CDR3: CASSNKRTSYNEQFF. The DNA of the CDR3 is TGTGCCAGCAGTAATAAGCGGACGTCCTACAATGAGCAGTTCTTC. This chain joins TRBV7-2 and TRBJ2-1; possible D gene TRBD2, 5 bases. CDR3 length: 15 residues. The V gene's germline CDR1 is SGHTA and CDR2 FQGNSA. V was cut by 6 bases and J by 1 base, with 13 bases left in between.

CDR3 sequence reads: CASSERTGDLSGYTF. CDR3 nucleotides: TGTGCCAGCAGTGAGCGGACAGGTGACCTCTCTGGCTACACCTTC. The rearrangement joins TRBV27 to TRBJ1-2; 7 nucleotides agree with TRBD1. Germline trimming cut 5 bases from V and 7 bases from J; bases unmatched to any gene: 13. Germline V gives CDR1 MNHEY, CDR2 SMNVEV (reference sequence). The CDR3 is 15 residues long.

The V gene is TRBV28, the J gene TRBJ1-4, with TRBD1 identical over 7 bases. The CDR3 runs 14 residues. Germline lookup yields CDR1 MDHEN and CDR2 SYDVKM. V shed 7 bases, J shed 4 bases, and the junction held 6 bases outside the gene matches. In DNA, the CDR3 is TGTGCCAGCACCCTCACAGGGGTTAATGAAAAACTGTTTTTT. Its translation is CASTLTGVNEKLFF.

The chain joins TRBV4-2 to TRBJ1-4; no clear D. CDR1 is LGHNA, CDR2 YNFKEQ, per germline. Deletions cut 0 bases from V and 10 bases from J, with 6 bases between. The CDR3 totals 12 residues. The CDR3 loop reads CASSQDGGKLFF. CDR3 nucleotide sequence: TGTGCCAGCAGCCAAGATGGCGGAAAACTGTTTTTT.

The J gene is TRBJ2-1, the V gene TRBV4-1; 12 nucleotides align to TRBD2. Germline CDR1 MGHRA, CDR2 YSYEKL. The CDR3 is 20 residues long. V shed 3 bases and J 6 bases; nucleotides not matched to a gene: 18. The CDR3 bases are TGCGCCAGCAGCCACAGTAGACTAGCGGGGGCTCGCTGGGCTCCCAATGAGCAGTTCTTC. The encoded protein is CASSHSRLAGARWAPNEQFF.

CDR3 region: CATSRVVGELFF. CDR3 DNA: TGTGCCACCAGCAGGGTGGTCGGGGAGCTGTTTTTT. The chain joins TRBV6-1 to TRBJ2-2; TRBD1 might be the D (5 bases). Germline values: CDR1 MNHNS, CDR2 SASEGT. V lost 10 bases to trimming and J lost 7 bases, with 13 bases between them. The length of the CDR3 is 12 residues.

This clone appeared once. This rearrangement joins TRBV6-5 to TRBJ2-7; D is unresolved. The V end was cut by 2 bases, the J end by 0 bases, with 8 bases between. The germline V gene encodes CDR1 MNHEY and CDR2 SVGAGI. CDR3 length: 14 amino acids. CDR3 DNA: TGTGCCAGCAGTTACGCCGCTAGCTCCTACGAGCAGTACTTC. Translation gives CASSYAASSYEQYF.

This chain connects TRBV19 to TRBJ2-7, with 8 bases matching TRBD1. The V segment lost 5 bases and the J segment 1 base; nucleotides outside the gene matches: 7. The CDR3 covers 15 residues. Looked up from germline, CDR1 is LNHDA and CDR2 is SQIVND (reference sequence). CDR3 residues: CASSGGTGTSYEQYF. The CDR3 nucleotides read TGTGCCAGTAGTGGCGGGACAGGTACATCCTACGAGCAGTACTTC.

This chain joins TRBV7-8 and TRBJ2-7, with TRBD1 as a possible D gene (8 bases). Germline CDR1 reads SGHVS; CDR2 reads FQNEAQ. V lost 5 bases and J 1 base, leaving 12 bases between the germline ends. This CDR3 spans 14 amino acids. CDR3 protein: CASSPQGGSYEQYF. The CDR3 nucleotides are TGTGCCAGCAGCCCACAGGGGGGGTCCTACGAGCAGTACTTC.

CDR3 in DNA: TGCGCCAGCAGCCAAGTCCCTAACAGGGGATCTGGAAACACCATATATTTT. It translates to CASSQVPNRGSGNTIYF. V and J are TRBV4-3 and TRBJ1-3, with 7 bases lining up with TRBD1. Germline V CDR1 and CDR2: LGHNA, YSLEER. The V and J ends lost 1 base and 1 base, in that order; junction bases with no gene match: 7. The length of the CDR3 is 17 residues.

The CDR3, as DNA: TGTGCCAGCAGCATAGGGACCTATTCACCCCTCCACTTT. Its translation: CASSIGTYSPLHF. This chain joins TRBV5-5 and TRBJ1-6; TRBD1 is a possible D gene (5 bases). Trimming stripped 4 bases from V and 8 bases from J, with 10 bases between. The germline V gene has CDR1 SGHKS and CDR2 YYEKEE (reference sequence). The CDR3 consists of 13 residues.

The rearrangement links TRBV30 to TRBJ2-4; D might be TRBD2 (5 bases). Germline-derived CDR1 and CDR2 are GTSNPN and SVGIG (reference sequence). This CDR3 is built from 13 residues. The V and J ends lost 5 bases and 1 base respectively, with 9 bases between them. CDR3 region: CAWERAAKNIQYF. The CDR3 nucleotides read TGTGCCTGGGAGAGGGCGGCCAAAAACATTCAGTACTTC.

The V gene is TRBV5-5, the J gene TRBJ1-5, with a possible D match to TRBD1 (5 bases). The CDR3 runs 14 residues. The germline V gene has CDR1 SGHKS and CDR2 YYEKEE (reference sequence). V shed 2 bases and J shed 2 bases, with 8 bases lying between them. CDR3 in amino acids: CASSFGAGNQPQHF. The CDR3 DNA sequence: TGTGCCAGCAGCTTCGGGGCGGGCAATCAGCCCCAGCATTTT.

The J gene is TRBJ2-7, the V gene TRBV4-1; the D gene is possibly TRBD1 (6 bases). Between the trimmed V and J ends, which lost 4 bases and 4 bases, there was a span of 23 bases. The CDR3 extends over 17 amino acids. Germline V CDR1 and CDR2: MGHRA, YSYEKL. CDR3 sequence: CASSRDFKQGPLYEQYF. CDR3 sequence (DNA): TGCGCCAGCAGCCGAGACTTTAAACAGGGTCCTCTATACGAGCAGTACTTC.